The text below deals with one T cell receptor (beta chain). This entry comes from a study of blood T cell repertoires in COVID-19. Study background: Donors in the United States, Italy and Spain gave samples during acute or convalescent COVID-19. Sample material is recorded as cDNA or gDNA derived from T cells, B-cell-depleted T cells, or PBMCs.

Only in-frame clones appear in the TCRdb table, and some are missing; sequencing was by immunoSEQ multiplex PCR. Among 450,000 to 600,000 clones, about nine tenths were seen once, and the ten largest hold under 0.85%. Clinical history reported by participants formed the basis on which cohorts were assigned. Recovered status in Cohort 3 required two negative PCRs, clearance, or symptom resolution. There are 12 residues in the CDR3. V was clipped by 2 bases and J by 7 bases, with 9 bases between them. The germline V gene encodes CDR1 SGHDT and CDR2 YYEEEE. The chain uses TRBV5-6 and TRBJ1-2; D ambiguous. Sequenced sample: PBMCs or T cells enriched from blood (not recorded which). The TCR was taken from a woman between 18 and 29 years old who had recovered from COVID-19. This CDR3 reads CASSLDFGGYTF. Written as DNA, the CDR3 is TGTGCCAGCAGCTTAGACTTTGGTGGCTACACCTTC.